The rows below give T cell receptor beta chains drawn from one sample of a study of cytomegalovirus exposure and HLA in healthy donors. TCRdb's copy holds only in-frame clones and misses some; the assay was immunoSEQ multiplex PCR. Among tens of thousands of clones listed, roughly 60% were seen once. Sequencing input: PBMCs. Every receptor here comes from a woman aged 45-65 years in good health and CMV-seropositive. Both conserved end residues are part of each CDR3.

TRBV18	TRBJ1-6	CASSPEGSTLHF
TRBV9	TRBJ1-1	CASSRLRNAEAFF
TRBV29-1	TRBJ2-5	CSAVRQQQETQYF
TRBV13	TRBJ1-4	CASSGGTASGGPTNEKLFF
TRBV7-8	TRBJ2-1	CASSLKRGNRDEQFF
TRBV15	TRBJ2-2	CATSREGTGGAGELFF
TRBV30	TRBJ1-2	CAWSVQGAYSGYTF
TRBV4-1	TRBJ1-1	CASSQASGKNTEAFF
TRBV13	TRBJ1-2	CASSRAGSANRGYTF
TRBV29-1	TRBJ1-5	CSARTGSNQPQHF
TRBV13	TRBJ2-3	CASSASSGGGTDTQYF
TRBV25-1	TRBJ1-6	CASASSGTGRNSPLHF
TRBV7-3	TRBJ2-7	CASSPLPGQGIYEQYF
TRBV11-2	TRBJ1-4	CASSLTGQLTNEKLFF
TRBV7-6	TRBJ2-7	CASSPEPFYEQYF
TRBV11-2	TRBJ2-1	CASSLALAYNEQFF
TRBV5-1	TRBJ1-2	CASSPDYYGYTF
TRBV14	TRBJ2-7	CASSQDYFTGGFRSYEQYF
TRBV6-1	TRBJ2-1	CASSEGTTLNEQFF
TRBV2	TRBJ2-7	CASITGTEQYF
TRBV2	TRBJ1-1	CASRLDSYTEAFF
TRBV28	TRBJ2-5	CASSLSSGGSETQYF
TRBV6-5	TRBJ1-3	CASSSSDRSGNTIYF
TRBV11-2	TRBJ1-4	CASSSTGSGEKLFF
TRBV5-6	TRBJ1-1	CASRAQGIGTEAFF
TRBV2	TRBJ1-3	CATYSGNTIYF
TRBV19	TRBJ2-1	CASSIVPAVYNEQFF
TRBV27	TRBJ2-7	CASSHLPGSTSGGYEQYF
TRBV6-5	TRBJ2-1	CASSYRGEYNEQFF
TRBV5-4	TRBJ1-4	CASSSGDTNEKLFF
TRBV13	TRBJ2-1	CASVRGSYNEQFF
TRBV6-5	TRBJ2-7	CASSYGGEYYEQYF
TRBV15	TRBJ2-7	CATSSAPFGQGYEQYF
TRBV7-2	TRBJ1-1	CASSLRRGQNTEAFF
TRBV28	TRBJ1-2	CASSLNPSGGYTF
TRBV6-5	TRBJ2-7	CASSFYRGPGYEQYF
TRBV18	TRBJ1-5	CASSDQGRDQPQHF
TRBV5-1	TRBJ2-6	CASTMTGPGANVLTF
TRBV28	TRBJ2-7	CASSYGGDPYEQYF
TRBV5-1	TRBJ2-6	CASSLEWAGGSGANVLTF
TRBV7-9	TRBJ2-5	CASSPGVNSGTQYF
TRBV7-8	TRBJ1-3	CASSLGGGVGNTIYF
TRBV4-1	TRBJ1-1	CASSQDSLNTEAFF
TRBV4-2	TRBJ2-1	CASSQVQEDYNEQFF
TRBV7-2	TRBJ2-2	CASSLRAGELFF
TRBV27	TRBJ2-1	CASRTPGGGYNEQFF
TRBV28	TRBJ2-5	CASSFNSGGAETQYF
TRBV7-2	TRBJ1-3	CASSLATPYSGNTIYF
TRBV27	TRBJ2-7	CASSLGPGYEQYF
TRBV5-4	TRBJ2-5	CASSLPSGGQIQETQYF
TRBV6-6	TRBJ2-7	CASSYRDNSYEQYF
TRBV28	TRBJ1-5	CASSSLETYSNQPQHF
TRBV2	TRBJ2-7	CASNPGLAPYEQYF
TRBV11-3	TRBJ2-7	CASSLRTGAHEQYF
TRBV27	TRBJ2-3	CASSRTDRVTDTQYF
TRBV19	TRBJ2-7	CASSIDLTSGGFYEQYF
TRBV29-1	TRBJ2-5	CSVYPTGGLYQETQYF
TRBV28	TRBJ2-2	CASSLWQDHGELFF
TRBV15	TRBJ2-7	CATSRDRGYEQYF